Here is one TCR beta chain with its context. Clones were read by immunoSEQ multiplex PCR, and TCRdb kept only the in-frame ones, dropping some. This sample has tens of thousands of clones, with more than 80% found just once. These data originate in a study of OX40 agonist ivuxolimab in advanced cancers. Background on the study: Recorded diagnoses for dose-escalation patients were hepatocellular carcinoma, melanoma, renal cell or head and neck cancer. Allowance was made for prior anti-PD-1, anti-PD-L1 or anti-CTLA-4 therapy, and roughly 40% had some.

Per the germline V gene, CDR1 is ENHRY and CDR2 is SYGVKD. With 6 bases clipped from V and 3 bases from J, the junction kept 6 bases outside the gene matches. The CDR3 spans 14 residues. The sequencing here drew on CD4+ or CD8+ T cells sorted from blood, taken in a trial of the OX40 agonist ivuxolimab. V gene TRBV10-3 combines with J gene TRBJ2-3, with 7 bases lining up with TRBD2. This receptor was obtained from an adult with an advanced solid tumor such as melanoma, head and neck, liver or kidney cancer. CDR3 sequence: CAIRWEGGTDTQYF. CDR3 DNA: TGTGCCATCAGATGGGAGGGCGGGACAGATACGCAGTATTTT.